The 30 T cell receptor beta chains given below trace back to one sample, sequenced in a study of T cells in localized non-small cell lung cancer. Profiled with immunoSEQ multiplex PCR; TCRdb holds only in-frame clones, not every one. The sample has about 78,000 clones, 70% to 90% seen once. The starting material was peripheral blood, obtained before any cancer treatment. The receptor source for this set is a man between 40 and 75 years old with stage I lung adenocarcinoma.

This chain joins TRBV7-2 and TRBJ2-5; D is ambiguous. The CDR3 is 14 residues long. Germline values: CDR1 SGHTA, CDR2 FQGNSA. V gave up 5 bases and J gave up 5 bases, with 15 bases separating them. In nucleotides, the CDR3 is TGTGCCAGCAGCGAATATAGGGCGCGGGAGACCCAGTACTTC. Amino acids: CASSEYRARETQYF. Variable domain in full (rest from reference TRBV7-2 and TRBJ2-5): GAGVSQSPSNKVTEKGKDVELRCDPISGHTALYWYRQSLGQGLEFLIYFQGNSAPDKSGLPSDRFSAERTGGSVSTLTIQRTQQEDSAVYLCASSEYRARETQYFGPGTRLLVL.

This chain joins TRBV15 and TRBJ1-4; the D is unclear. With 1 base removed from V and 0 bases from J, the gap between germline ends came to 9 bases. Per germline, CDR1 LNHNV and CDR2 YYDKDF (reference sequence). This CDR3 is 16 amino acids long. The chain's CDR3 is CATSRGSTATNEKLFF. CDR3 coding DNA: TGTGCCACCAGCAGAGGTTCCACCGCAACTAATGAAAAACTGTTTTTT.

The rearrangement links TRBV9 to TRBJ2-3; 8 bases are shared with TRBD2. The CDR3 runs 16 residues. With 2 bases clipped from V and 1 base from J, the junction kept 6 bases outside the gene matches. Germline values: CDR1 SGDLS, CDR2 YYNGEE. CDR3 residues: CASSVFLAGGTDTQYF. Here the CDR3 DNA reads TGTGCCAGCAGCGTTTTCCTAGCGGGCGGCACAGATACGCAGTATTTT. The full variable domain, rest sourced from reference TRBV9 and TRBJ2-3, is DSGVTQTPKHLITATGQRVTLRCSPRSGDLSVYWYQQSLDQGLQFLIQYYNGEERAKGNILERFSAQQFPDLHSELNLSSLELGDSALYFCASSVFLAGGTDTQYFGPGTRLTVL.

The CDR3 reads CASSKTGGVAKNIQYF. Here the CDR3 DNA reads TGTGCCAGTAGTAAGACAGGGGGGGTAGCCAAAAACATTCAGTACTTC. This chain connects TRBV19 to TRBJ2-4, with 9 bases lining up with TRBD1. Germline CDR1 and CDR2: LNHDA and SQIVND (reference sequence). The CDR3 has 16 residues. With 4 bases clipped from V and 0 bases from J, the junction kept 4 bases outside the gene matches.

The chain combines TRBV16 with TRBJ2-3; 8 nucleotides line up with TRBD1. Germline V CDR1 and CDR2: KGHSY, FQNENV. With V trimmed by 4 bases and J by 0 bases, 6 bases remained unmatched. CDR3 length: 16 residues. The CDR3 nucleotides read TGTGCCAGCAGCCCCACCAGGACAGGGAGCACAGATACGCAGTATTTT. Translation: CASSPTRTGSTDTQYF.

This sequence joins TRBV30 and TRBJ1-6; TRBD1 aligns across 9 bases. CDR3 length: 15 residues. Germline values: CDR1 GTSNPN, CDR2 SVGIG (reference sequence). Trimming took 3 bases from V and 7 from J; bases not matched to a gene: 7. CDR3 DNA sequence: TGTGCCTGGAGATACGGGACAGGGTGGAATTCACCCCTCCACTTT. This encodes CAWRYGTGWNSPLHF.

The V and J genes are TRBV29-1 and TRBJ2-7; D is possibly TRBD1 or TRBD2 (5 bases each). V was cut by 3 bases and J by 0 bases, with 6 bases left in between. Germline lookup yields CDR1 SQVTM and CDR2 ANQGSEA. The CDR3 has 12 residues. CDR3 in DNA: TGCAGCGTTGATGGGGGCTCCTACGAGCAGTACTTC. Residues: CSVDGGSYEQYF.

This clone was seen more than once but under ten times. The chain recombines TRBV4-1 with TRBJ2-2; 7 nucleotides line up with TRBD2. The CDR3 is 16 amino acids. Looked up from germline, CDR1 is MGHRA and CDR2 is YSYEKL. V shed 4 bases, J shed 7 bases, and the junction held 12 bases outside the gene matches. The CDR3 protein is CASSRGLVGEVGELFF. The CDR3 bases are TGCGCCAGCAGCCGAGGACTAGTCGGGGAGGTCGGGGAGCTGTTTTTT.

CDR3 sequence: CASSQDSNRVAFF. The CDR3 DNA is TGCGCCAGCAGCCAAGATTCAAACCGGGTGGCTTTCTTT. The chain is built from TRBV4-1 and TRBJ1-1; D remains unclear. V gave up 0 bases and J gave up 11 bases, with 13 bases separating them. The CDR3 totals 13 residues. Germline-derived CDR1 and CDR2 are MGHRA and YSYEKL.

The V call is TRBV7-4, the J call TRBJ2-5; the match to TRBD1 covers 7 bases. V lost 2 bases, J lost 0 bases, and 9 bases stayed unmatched. This CDR3 is 17 amino acids long. The germline CDR1 and CDR2 sequences are SGHVT and SQSDAQ. The CDR3: CASSLPFRDRHQETQYF. In nucleotides, the CDR3 is TGTGCCAGCAGCTTACCATTTAGGGACAGACACCAAGAGACCCAGTACTTC.

Written as DNA, the CDR3 is TGTGCCAGCAGTGATCTAGCTCAGGGGTACGAGCAGTACTTC. Translated: CASSDLAQGYEQYF. The chain joins TRBV27 to TRBJ2-7, with a tentative D call TRBD1 (6 bases). CDR1 is MNHEY and CDR2 is SMNVEV in the germline V gene (reference sequence). The CDR3 sequence is 14 residues long. Trimming left V 5 bases short and J 4 bases short, with 15 bases between.

The chain recombines TRBV4-2 with TRBJ1-4; D is possibly TRBD1 (5 bases). Trimming stripped 3 bases from V and 8 bases from J, with 19 bases between. The CDR3 has 16 amino acids. The germline V gene encodes CDR1 LGHNA and CDR2 YNFKEQ. CDR3 DNA sequence: TGTGCCAGCAGCCACCCCATGGACATTGGTGGGGAAAAACTGTTTTTT. It encodes CASSHPMDIGGEKLFF.

The CDR3 is CASSGRVALDNEQFF. CDR3 sequence (DNA): TGTGCCAGCAGTGGTCGGGTCGCCCTCGACAATGAGCAGTTCTTC. V gene TRBV2 combines with J gene TRBJ2-1; D is unclear. V was cut by 4 bases and J by 5 bases, with 15 bases left in between. Germline loops: CDR1 SNHLY, CDR2 FYNNEI. The CDR3 totals 15 residues.

The V and J genes are TRBV27 and TRBJ2-7; D assignment may be TRBD1 or TRBD2 (9 bases each). Trimming cost V 1 base and J 2 bases, with 27 bases left between them. This CDR3 is 20 amino acids long. Germline values: CDR1 MNHEY, CDR2 SMNVEV (reference sequence). CDR3 residues: CASSLFKTGGVAGAPYEQYF. In DNA, the CDR3 is TGTGCCAGCAGTTTATTTAAGACAGGGGGAGTAGCGGGAGCACCCTACGAGCAGTACTTC.

The V gene is TRBV11-2, the J gene TRBJ1-4; 10 bases line up with TRBD1. The germline V gene encodes CDR1 SGHAT and CDR2 FQNNGV. CDR3 length equals 15 residues. The V gene end was trimmed by 4 bases and the J gene end by 8 bases; junction bases not matched to a gene: 7. The CDR3 DNA is TGTGCCAGCAGCTCAGGGGACAGGGGACAAGAAAAACTGTTTTTT. This gives the protein CASSSGDRGQEKLFF. Full variable domain (rest looked up from reference TRBV11-2 and TRBJ1-4): EAGVAQSPRYKIIEKRQSVAFWCNPISGHATLYWYQQILGQGPKLLIQFQNNGVVDDSQLPKDRFSAERLKGVDSTLKIQPAKLEDSAVYLCASSSGDRGQEKLFFGSGTQLSVL.

The chain is built from TRBV5-1 and TRBJ1-1, with TRBD1 as a possible D gene (5 bases). Germline V gene sequence: CDR1 SGHRS, CDR2 YFSETQ. The V end was cut by 0 bases, the J end by 4 bases, with 7 bases between. This CDR3 comprises 13 residues. This CDR3 reads CASSLAGVTEAFF. Here the CDR3 DNA reads TGCGCCAGCAGCTTGGCGGGGGTCACTGAAGCTTTCTTT.

This clone was found a few times. This chain links TRBV7-9 with TRBJ1-5; perhaps TRBD1 as D (6 bases). Germline V CDR1 and CDR2: SEHNR, FQNEAQ (reference sequence). Trimming stripped 3 bases from V and 11 bases from J, with 17 bases between. This CDR3 is built from 14 residues. CDR3 nucleotide sequence: TGTGCCAGCAGCTTGGCGGGGGAGGGGGACTCCCAGCATTTT. Translation: CASSLAGEGDSQHF.

The V and J genes are TRBV18 and TRBJ2-1; the match to TRBD2 covers 10 bases. Looked up from germline, CDR1 is KGHSH and CDR2 is LQKENI. The CDR3 totals 17 residues. V gave up 6 bases and J gave up 7 bases; unmatched junction bases: 15. Here the CDR3 DNA reads TGTGCCAGCTCTCTTACCCTAGCGGGAGTAGTAGAGAATGAGCAGTTCTTC. Protein: CASSLTLAGVVENEQFF.

The chain is built from TRBV18 and TRBJ1-1; D is unclear. The V gene's germline CDR1 is KGHSH and CDR2 LQKENI. V was pared by 2 bases and J by 5 bases, with 9 bases between. This CDR3 is 13 amino acids long. The CDR3 spells CASSPGVGTEAFF. The CDR3, as DNA: TGTGCCAGCTCACCAGGGGTCGGAACTGAAGCTTTCTTT.

V usage is TRBV6-6 and J usage is TRBJ2-7; 8 nucleotides match TRBD1. V trimming: 2 bases; J trimming: 4 bases; junction bases outside the gene matches: 7. CDR1 is MNHNY and CDR2 is SVGAGI in the germline V gene (reference sequence). The CDR3 extends over 15 amino acids. CDR3 amino acids: CASSYHPGQEYEQYF. The CDR3 nucleotides are TGTGCCAGCAGTTACCACCCGGGACAGGAGTACGAGCAGTACTTC.

DNA of the CDR3: TGTGCCAGCAGCTTAGCAGGGAACTCACCCCTCCACTTT. Protein sequence: CASSLAGNSPLHF. The rearrangement joins TRBV7-9 to TRBJ1-6; D remains unclear. The CDR3 extends over 13 amino acids. Germline V gene data show CDR1 as SEHNR and CDR2 as FQNEAQ (reference sequence). Trimming removed 0 bases at V and 10 bases at J, with 7 bases between.

The J gene is TRBJ1-5, the V gene TRBV7-9; D gene ambiguous. From germline, CDR1 is SEHNR and CDR2 FQNEAQ (reference sequence). V dropped 6 bases and J dropped 5 bases, with 11 bases sitting between them. The CDR3 runs 13 residues. The CDR3 protein is CASRGGRDQPQHF. In DNA form, the CDR3 reads TGTGCCAGCAGAGGAGGGCGGGATCAGCCCCAGCATTTT. The variable domain in full, completed from reference TRBV7-9 and TRBJ1-5, reads DTGVSQNPRHKITKRGQNVTFRCDPISEHNRLYWYRQTLGQGPEFLTYFQNEAQLEKSRLLSDRFSAERPKGSFSTLEIQRTEQGDSAMYLCASRGGRDQPQHFGDGTRLSIL.

The CDR3: CASSREALRNTIYF. The CDR3 nucleotides are TGTGCCAGCAGCCGAGAGGCCCTTCGAAACACCATATATTTT. This sequence joins TRBV4-2 and TRBJ1-3; no reliable D call. Trimming left V 4 bases short and J 5 bases short, with 12 bases between. The CDR3 is 14 amino acids. Germline V gives CDR1 LGHNA, CDR2 YNFKEQ.

The chain joins TRBV5-1 to TRBJ2-1; D is perhaps TRBD2 (5 bases). This CDR3 has 16 residues. V lost 0 bases to trimming and J lost 0 bases, with 10 bases between them. The V gene's germline CDR1 is SGHRS and CDR2 YFSETQ. The CDR3 loop is CASSLVSGSSYNEQFF. The CDR3 nucleotides read TGCGCCAGCAGCTTGGTCAGCGGCAGCTCCTACAATGAGCAGTTCTTC. Based on the CDR3 plus reference TRBV5-1 and TRBJ2-1, the full variable domain is KAGVTQTPRYLIKTRGQQVTLSCSPISGHRSVSWYQQTPGQGLQFLFEYFSETQRNKGNFPGRFSGRQFSNSRSEMNVSTLELGDSALYLCASSLVSGSSYNEQFFGPGTRLTVL.

The chain carries TRBV7-2 and TRBJ2-6; no clear D. The CDR3 runs 19 residues. CDR1 is SGHTA, CDR2 FQGNSA, per germline. Trimming pared 5 bases from V and 0 bases from J, leaving 20 bases between. The CDR3, as DNA: TGTGCCAGCAGCCGACGCTTCTCGGCCACGGACTCTGGGGCCAACGTCCTGACTTTC. Protein product: CASSRRFSATDSGANVLTF.

The V gene is TRBV10-3, the J gene TRBJ2-3; unclear D gene. Germline CDR1 ENHRY, CDR2 SYGVKD. The germline V and J ends were trimmed by 1 base and 3 bases, with 2 bases remaining between them. The CDR3 is made up of 12 amino acids. CDR3 coding DNA: TGTGCCATCAGTGAGTGGACAGATACGCAGTATTTT. Its protein is CAISEWTDTQYF.

V and J are TRBV5-4 and TRBJ2-2, with D unclear. The germline gives CDR1 SGHNT, CDR2 YYREEE (reference sequence). The V end lost 2 bases, the J end lost 6 bases, and 5 bases lay between the germline ends. This CDR3 contains 12 residues. CDR3 protein: CASSFSPGELFF. Here the CDR3 DNA reads TGTGCCAGCAGCTTTAGCCCCGGGGAGCTGTTTTTT.

The chain links TRBV28 to TRBJ2-6, with D tentatively TRBD1 (5 bases). Germline assignment: CDR1 MDHEN and CDR2 SYDVKM. CDR3 length equals 17 residues. V lost 2 bases and J 0 bases, leaving 11 bases between the germline ends. The CDR3 region is CASSLPDRLSGANVLTF. The CDR3, as DNA: TGTGCCAGCAGTTTACCCGACAGACTCTCTGGGGCCAACGTCCTGACTTTC.

This chain joins TRBV29-1 and TRBJ1-6, with D uncertain. Trimming pared 3 bases from V and 16 bases from J, leaving 7 bases between. This CDR3 region has 9 residues. Germline V CDR1 and CDR2: SQVTM, ANQGSEA. CDR3 bases: TGCAGCGTTGACAGGACTCTCCACTTT. Protein product: CSVDRTLHF. Combining the CDR3 with reference TRBV29-1 and TRBJ1-6 gives the whole variable domain SAVISQKPSRDICQRGTSLTIQCQVDSQVTMMFWYRQQPGQSLTLIATANQGSEATYESGFVIDKFPISRPNLTFSTLTVSNMSPEDSSIYLCSVDRTLHFGNGTRLTVT.

The V and J genes are TRBV7-8 and TRBJ2-1; 11 bases match TRBD2. V dropped 5 bases and J dropped 4; count of bases not matched to a gene: 7. Germline assignment: CDR1 SGHVS and CDR2 FQNEAQ. This CDR3 spans 16 amino acids. CDR3 DNA sequence: TGTGCCAGCAGCGTTGTGCTAGCGGGGGGTTACAATGAGCAGTTCTTC. The encoded protein is CASSVVLAGGYNEQFF.